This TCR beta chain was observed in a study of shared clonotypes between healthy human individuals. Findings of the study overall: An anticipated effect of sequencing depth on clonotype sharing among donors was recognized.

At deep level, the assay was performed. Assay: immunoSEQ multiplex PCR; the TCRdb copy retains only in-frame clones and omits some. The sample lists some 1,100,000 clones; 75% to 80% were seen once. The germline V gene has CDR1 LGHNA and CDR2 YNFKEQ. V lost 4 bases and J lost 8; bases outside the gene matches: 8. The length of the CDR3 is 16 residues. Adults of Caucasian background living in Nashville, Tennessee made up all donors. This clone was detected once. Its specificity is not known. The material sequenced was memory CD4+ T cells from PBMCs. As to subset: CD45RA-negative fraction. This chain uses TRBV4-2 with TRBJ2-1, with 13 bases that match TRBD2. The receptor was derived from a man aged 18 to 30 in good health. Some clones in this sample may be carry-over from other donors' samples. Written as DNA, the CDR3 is TGTGCCAGCAGCCCTGTAGGGACTAGCGGGAACTATGAGCAGTTCTTC. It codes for CASSPVGTSGNYEQFF.